There are a few counts of the clone carrying this T cell receptor (beta chain). Antigen specificity is unknown. The source of the sample is a study of T cell clonotyping in hematopoietic cell transplantation. Study outcomes and limitations: Few recipient clonotypes overlapped donors; over 95% were de novo at given depth. Cells were unsorted, so CD4 and CD8 contributions were not separated.

Clones were sequenced by immunoSEQ multiplex PCR, and TCRdb holds only the in-frame ones, with some missing. In the table there are 1,000 to 1,500 clones, less than 60% of which are singletons. This CDR3 has 13 amino acids. Germline V gene lookup returns CDR1 LNHDA and CDR2 SQIVND (reference sequence). The germline V and J ends were trimmed by 2 bases and 5 bases, with 4 bases remaining between them. The specimen comprised PBMCs, sampled 180 days after allogeneic stem cell transplant. This receptor was identified in a male patient aged 45 to 59 who had an allogeneic stem cell transplant from an unrelated donor, so T cells may come from the graft donor. Some clones in this sample may be carry-over from other donors' samples. The gene calls are TRBV19 and TRBJ1-6; D gene uncertain. CDR3 amino acids: CASSINHNSPLHF. For the CDR3, the DNA is TGTGCCAGTAGTATAAACCATAATTCACCCCTCCACTTT.